This TCR beta chain stems from a study of blood T cell repertoires in COVID-19. Only one count was recorded for this clone. The CDR3 consists of 15 residues. The table came from immunoSEQ multiplex PCR; TCRdb's copy has only in-frame clones and leaves some out. There are fewer than 350,000 clones in the sample; more than 75% occur only once, and approximately 2% lies in the top ten. This receptor was taken from an older woman in a cohort exposed to, infected with or recovered from COVID-19 (not recorded which). Sequencing input: PBMCs or T cells enriched from blood (not recorded which). J is TRBJ2-3 and V is TRBV21-1; the table's D call, TRBD2, has no DNA check behind it. TRBV21-1 is designated a pseudogene. This CDR3 is CASRERECSTDTQYF. CDR3 nucleotide sequence: TGTGCCAGCAGGGAGCGGGAGTGCAGCACAGATACGCAGTATTTT.